This TCR beta chain was observed in a study of tumor and adjacent non-tumor tissue in lung cancer. Study details: Aged about 30 to 76 years, patients included nine to eleven men and 4 to 6 women with stage I to III disease. Study-level findings and limits: Top 100 clones took a larger repertoire share in normal lung.

Germline V gene data show CDR1 as MNHNY and CDR2 as SVGAGI (reference sequence). The CDR3 runs 11 residues. V lost 7 bases to trimming and J lost 8 bases, with 9 bases between them. RNA was extracted from bulk tissue without any cell sorting. Newly diagnosed lung cancer patients had thoracic surgery in China, August–late 2014, without prior chemotherapy. Three rounds of nested PCR, following a modified ARM-PCR protocol, produced the TCRbeta library. TCRdb analysed the multiplex PCR reads with MiXCR anew, one entry per CDR3 protein. The sample shows approximately 79,000 distinct CDR3 sequences, about 61% of them seen only once. Many counts were recorded for this clonotype. The antigen remains unidentified.

This clonotype originated in a man in his 70s with non-small cell lung cancer. V usage is TRBV6-6 and J usage is TRBJ1-3; a possible D gene is TRBD1 (6 bases). Sequenced sample: lung tumor tissue. The CDR3 loop is CASKRGDTIYF. CDR3 nucleotides: TGTGCCAGCAAAAGGGGGGACACCATATATTTT.